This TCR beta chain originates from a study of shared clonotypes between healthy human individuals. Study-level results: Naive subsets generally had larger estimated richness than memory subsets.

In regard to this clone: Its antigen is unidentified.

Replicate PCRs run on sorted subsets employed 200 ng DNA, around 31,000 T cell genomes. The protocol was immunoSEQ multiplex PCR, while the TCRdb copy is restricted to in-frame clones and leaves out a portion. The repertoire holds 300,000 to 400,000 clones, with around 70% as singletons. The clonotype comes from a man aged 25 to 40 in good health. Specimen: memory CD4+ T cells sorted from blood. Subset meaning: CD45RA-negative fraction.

CDR3 bases: TGTGCCTGGACTAAGACAGGGACAGTCTCTGGAAACACCATATATTTT. Amino acid sequence: CAWTKTGTVSGNTIYF. The chain has TRBV30 and TRBJ1-3, with 7 positions matching TRBD1. V shed 4 bases and J 0 bases; nucleotides not matched to a gene: 9. The CDR3 has 16 residues. The germline CDR1 and CDR2 sequences are GTSNPN and SVGIG (reference sequence).